These 32 T cell receptor beta chains share one sample of origin, sequenced in a study of blood T cells in healthy people across ages. Primed by a sample-barcoded 5' primer and a J-beta primer mix, a second PCR proceeded for roughly 6 to 12 cycles. MiXCR was run by TCRdb on the 5' RACE reads, yielding one entry per CDR3 protein. Among hundreds of thousands of distinct CDR3 sequences, around two thirds were seen once, and the ten largest hold about 30%. The sample was blood. All receptors come from a man younger than 45 in good health.

The chain couples TRBV18 to TRBJ2-7, with a weak D call TRBD2 (5 bases). Per the germline V gene, CDR1 is KGHSH and CDR2 is LQKENI. This CDR3 region has 15 residues. The V gene lost 2 bases and the J gene lost 0 bases, with 11 bases spanning the gap. The CDR3 DNA is TGTGCCAGCTCACCAGGGAGTACTATCTCCTACGAGCAGTACTTC. The encoded protein is CASSPGSTISYEQYF.

The genes are TRBV11-3 and TRBJ2-7, with unresolved D. Trimming removed 4 bases from V and 3 bases from J, with 28 bases in between. The CDR3 spans 19 residues. The germline V gene encodes CDR1 SGHNT and CDR2 YENEEA. CDR3 protein: CASSSPRRRRALNDYEQYF. The CDR3 DNA sequence: TGTGCCAGCAGCTCTCCACGCCGAAGGAGAGCCTTAAATGACTACGAGCAGTACTTC.

This clonotype was seen once. V and J are TRBV7-8 and TRBJ1-5; D possibly corresponds to TRBD1 (5 bases). The CDR3 is made up of 18 amino acids. Germline values: CDR1 SGHVS, CDR2 FQNEAQ. V was clipped by 4 bases and J by 2 bases, with 21 bases between them. The CDR3 reads CASSYPSDNPGRNQPQHF. Written as DNA, the CDR3 is TGTGCCAGCAGCTACCCATCCGACAACCCAGGGCGCAATCAGCCCCAGCATTTT.

This clonotype occurred a few times. The DNA for the CDR3 is TGTGCCAGCAGCTTACAAGTGGTGGCAGATACGCAGTATTTT. Its translation: CASSLQVVADTQYF. The chain employs TRBV7-2 and TRBJ2-3, with D uncertain. Germline assignment: CDR1 SGHTA and CDR2 FQGNSA. Trimming cost V 2 bases and J 4 bases, with 10 bases left between them. The CDR3 loop spans 14 amino acids.

This chain connects TRBV6-1 to TRBJ1-1, with 9 bases lining up with TRBD1. CDR1 and CDR2 from the germline V gene are MNHNS and SASEGT. Trimming at V came to 6 bases and at J to 7 bases, leaving 12 bases not matched to a gene. There are 15 residues in the CDR3. Here the CDR3 DNA reads TGTGCCAGCAGACCACTACAGGGGGCGCAGATTGAAGCTTTCTTT. The encoded protein is CASRPLQGAQIEAFF.

The chain employs TRBV24-1 and TRBJ2-3; 8 nucleotides line up with TRBD1. This CDR3 has 15 residues. Trimming took 11 bases from V and 0 from J; bases not matched to a gene: 9. Germline loops: CDR1 KGHDR, CDR2 SFDVKD. CDR3 residues: CASDLGTGSTDTQYF. CDR3 nucleotides: TGTGCCAGCGACCTTGGGACAGGAAGCACAGATACGCAGTATTTT.

V is TRBV4-3 and J is TRBJ2-7, with a possible D match to TRBD1 (5 bases). The V end was cut by 0 bases, the J end by 0 bases, with 9 bases between. Germline loops: CDR1 LGHNA, CDR2 YSLEER. The CDR3 sequence is 15 residues long. The CDR3 bases are TGCGCCAGCAGCCAAGATCCGGACACCTCCTACGAGCAGTACTTC. This encodes CASSQDPDTSYEQYF.

This chain connects TRBV18 to TRBJ2-1, with a possible D match to TRBD2 (5 bases). The CDR3 is 13 amino acids. From germline, CDR1 is KGHSH and CDR2 LQKENI. V was cut by 1 base and J by 7 bases, with 8 bases left in between. The CDR3: CASSPQGGNEQFF. Here the CDR3 DNA reads TGTGCCAGCTCACCACAGGGCGGGAATGAGCAGTTCTTC.

The chain carries TRBV12-3 or TRBV12-4 and TRBJ2-7; 8 positions match TRBD1. Trimming removed 3 bases from V and 5 bases from J; junction bases left unmatched: 12. CDR3 length: 16 amino acids. The CDR3 DNA reads as TGTGCCAGCAGTTTGCCGGGGACAGGCGTGAGGGACGAGCAGTACTTC. Amino acid sequence: CASSLPGTGVRDEQYF.

This clonotype has only a few counts. This chain links TRBV9 with TRBJ1-2; D not certain. The V end was cut by 5 bases, the J end by 4 bases, with 9 bases between. The germline V gene has CDR1 SGDLS and CDR2 YYNGEE. The CDR3 is 12 residues long. CDR3 region: CASSAGSYGYTF. For the CDR3, the DNA is TGTGCCAGCAGTGCGGGGAGCTATGGCTACACCTTC.

The chain is built from TRBV29-1 and TRBJ2-5; perhaps D is TRBD1 or TRBD2 (5 bases each). CDR3 length: 13 residues. V was pared by 4 bases and J by 1 base, with 10 bases between. In germline, CDR1 is SQVTM, CDR2 ANQGSEA. The CDR3 bases are TGCAGCGTTGGGGCTGGGGGCCAAGAGACCCAGTACTTC. Residues: CSVGAGGQETQYF.

The chain employs TRBV6-5 and TRBJ2-3, with a weak D call TRBD2 (5 bases). Germline V CDR1 and CDR2: MNHEY, SVGAGI. The V end lost 10 bases, the J end lost 2 bases, and 13 bases lay between the germline ends. The CDR3 consists of 13 residues. CDR3 DNA: TGTGCCAACGGAGGAGGCCCCACAGATACGCAGTATTTT. Residues: CANGGGPTDTQYF.

This rearrangement joins TRBV4-3 to TRBJ2-2; D unresolved. Trimming took off 3 bases at V and 6 bases at J, with 8 bases between the two ends. The CDR3 runs 13 residues. Germline CDR1 and CDR2: LGHNA and YSLEER. CDR3 in amino acids: CASSHSDAGELFF. For the CDR3, the DNA is TGCGCCAGCAGCCACTCGGATGCCGGGGAGCTGTTTTTT.

This clonotype has more than one count but fewer than ten. This chain joins TRBV13 and TRBJ2-2; perhaps TRBD1 as D (6 bases). Per germline, CDR1 PRHDT and CDR2 FYEKMQ (reference sequence). The CDR3 is 17 residues long. V lost 5 bases and J 0 bases, leaving 16 bases between the germline ends. The CDR3 region is CASSGHMTGSNTGELFF. The CDR3, as DNA: TGTGCCAGCAGCGGGCACATGACAGGCTCGAACACCGGGGAGCTGTTTTTT.

The rearrangement joins TRBV20-1 to TRBJ2-1; D unclear. Trimming removed 4 bases from V and 3 bases from J, with 7 bases in between. This CDR3 region has 12 residues. The germline gives CDR1 DFQATT, CDR2 SNEGSKA (reference sequence). CDR3 loop: CSANLDYNEQFF. Written as DNA, the CDR3 is TGCAGTGCTAATTTGGACTACAATGAGCAGTTCTTC.

This clonotype was seen a handful of times. The chain links TRBV29-1 to TRBJ2-3; the D gene is possibly TRBD1 (5 bases). The CDR3 contains 15 residues. Germline CDR1 SQVTM, CDR2 ANQGSEA. V lost 4 bases and J 7 bases, leaving 21 bases between the germline ends. The DNA of the CDR3 is TGCAGCGTTGGGCCCAACAGGTCAGGGAATAATACGCAGTATTTT. Protein: CSVGPNRSGNNTQYF.

This clonotype occurred a few times. V gene TRBV20-1 combines with J gene TRBJ2-3; 10 nucleotides align to TRBD2. The CDR3 consists of 15 residues. Germline trimming cut 6 bases from V and 5 bases from J; bases unmatched to any gene: 11. CDR1 is DFQATT and CDR2 is SNEGSKA in the germline V gene (reference sequence). For the CDR3, the DNA is TGCAGTGCACCCCGACTAGCGGGTACACTAGATACGCAGTATTTT. As protein: CSAPRLAGTLDTQYF.

The chain joins TRBV7-3 to TRBJ1-1; a possible D gene is TRBD1 (5 bases). The germline CDR1 and CDR2 sequences are SGHTA and FQGTGA. V was shortened by 5 bases and J by 1 base, with 11 bases between the two germline ends. The CDR3 loop spans 14 amino acids. The CDR3 coding sequence is TGTGCCAGCAGCAAAAGCGGGGCGAACACTGAAGCTTTCTTT. Translating gives CASSKSGANTEAFF.

There are a few counts of this clonotype. This chain connects TRBV2 to TRBJ1-2; 7 positions match TRBD1. This CDR3 contains 15 residues. The V and J ends lost 2 bases and 0 bases, in that order; junction bases with no gene match: 3. Germline-derived CDR1 and CDR2 are SNHLY and FYNNEI. The CDR3 coding sequence is TGTGCCAGCAGTGAAACCGGGACAGCTAACTATGGCTACACCTTC. The encoded protein is CASSETGTANYGYTF.

Notes on this clonotype: Germline and junction disagree at one end, which may indicate a read error. The CDR3 reads CACSQEITGGVNEQFF. CDR3 bases: TGTGCCTGCAGCCAAGAAATAACAGGGGGCGTGAATGAGCAGTTCTTC. The chain uses TRBV4-2 and TRBJ2-1; 9 bases line up with TRBD1. The CDR3 sequence is 16 residues long. CDR1 LGHNA and CDR2 YNFKEQ come from the germline V gene.

This clonotype appeared a single time. CDR3 DNA: TGTGCCACCAGCGAAGGACAGGGTGATAATGAAAAACTGTTTTTT. Amino acid sequence: CATSEGQGDNEKLFF. The chain recombines TRBV15 with TRBJ1-4; 8 nucleotides line up with TRBD1. Trimming removed 5 bases from V and 4 bases from J; junction bases left unmatched: 6. The CDR3 is made up of 15 amino acids. The germline V gene encodes CDR1 LNHNV and CDR2 YYDKDF (reference sequence).

The J gene is TRBJ2-5, the V gene TRBV9; 9 bases align to TRBD1. Germline CDR1 SGDLS, CDR2 YYNGEE. The CDR3 contains 15 residues. J was trimmed by 1 base and V by 4 bases; bases with no gene match: 5. The chain's CDR3 is CASSSQGASQETQYF. CDR3 bases: TGTGCCAGCAGCTCACAGGGGGCGTCCCAAGAGACCCAGTACTTC.

This chain links TRBV10-3 with TRBJ2-5, with 9 bases that match TRBD1. CDR1 is ENHRY and CDR2 is SYGVKD in the germline V gene. The CDR3 has 14 amino acids. The trim removed 5 bases at V and 4 bases at J, leaving 5 bases unmatched. CDR3 residues: CAISIQGASETQYF. The DNA for the CDR3 is TGTGCCATCAGTATACAGGGGGCGTCAGAGACCCAGTACTTC.

The chain combines TRBV2 with TRBJ2-2; no definite D call. Trimming pared 7 bases from V and 5 bases from J, leaving 11 bases between. The germline V gene encodes CDR1 SNHLY and CDR2 FYNNEI. The CDR3 length is 13 residues. The CDR3 DNA follows: TGTGCCAGCACCCACCCGGGTACCGGGGAGCTGTTTTTT. As protein: CASTHPGTGELFF.

The rearrangement joins TRBV27 to TRBJ2-5; weak D call: TRBD2 (5 bases). The CDR3 is 14 residues long. The germline CDR1 and CDR2 sequences are MNHEY and SMNVEV (reference sequence). V was trimmed by 5 bases and J by 5 bases, leaving 15 bases between them. DNA for the CDR3: TGTGCCAGCAGTAGAAGAGCGCCGGGGGAGACCCAGTACTTC. Translation: CASSRRAPGETQYF.

CDR3 region: CASSTTGYGYTF. CDR3 nucleotide sequence: TGTGCCAGCAGTACGACAGGGTATGGCTACACCTTC. The chain recombines TRBV12-3 or TRBV12-4 with TRBJ1-2, with TRBD1 identical over 7 bases. CDR3 length: 12 residues. Unmatched junction bases numbered 2, after V lost 5 bases and J lost 5 bases.

This clonotype has only a few counts. V gene TRBV7-2 combines with J gene TRBJ1-4, with no clear D. The V gene lost 5 bases and the J gene lost 8 bases, with 15 bases spanning the gap. The CDR3 covers 14 residues. Germline V gene sequence: CDR1 SGHTA, CDR2 FQGNSA. The CDR3 DNA follows: TGTGCCAGCAGCCCTAAGGACCGAAGGGAAAAACTGTTTTTT. The encoded protein is CASSPKDRREKLFF.

The chain has TRBV20-1 and TRBJ2-7, with a weak D call TRBD2 (5 bases). There are 15 residues in the CDR3. Trimming removed 6 bases from V and 2 bases from J, with 20 bases in between. Germline V gives CDR1 DFQATT, CDR2 SNEGSKA (reference sequence). The CDR3 DNA follows: TGCAGTGCCCTAATCGGGCTAGAGGGCACCTACGAGCAGTACTTC. It specifies CSALIGLEGTYEQYF.

The chain has TRBV5-1 and TRBJ2-1; 9 bases fit TRBD2. CDR1 is SGHRS, CDR2 YFSETQ, per germline. The CDR3 length is 13 residues. J lost 6 bases, V lost 6 bases, and 4 bases had no gene match. In DNA form, the CDR3 reads TGCGCCAGCACACGAGCGGGGGGCAATGAGCAGTTCTTC. Translation: CASTRAGGNEQFF. Supplemented by reference TRBV5-1 and TRBJ2-1, the full variable domain reads KAGVTQTPRYLIKTRGQQVTLSCSPISGHRSVSWYQQTPGQGLQFLFEYFSETQRNKGNFPGRFSGRQFSNSRSEMNVSTLELGDSALYLCASTRAGGNEQFFGPGTRLTVL.

The chain combines TRBV9 with TRBJ2-4, with D possibly being TRBD2 (5 bases). The assigned J gene may be wrong: the sequence end matches TRBJ2-7 better. The CDR3 spans 14 residues. Germline V CDR1 and CDR2: SGDLS, YYNGEE. This CDR3 is CASSSFEGPYEQYF. CDR3 bases: TGTGCCAGCAGCTCTTTTGAGGGTCCCTACGAGCAGTACTTC.

The chain combines TRBV11-2 with TRBJ2-7; a possible D gene is TRBD1 (5 bases). V lost 8 bases, J lost 3 bases, and 11 bases lay in between. CDR1 is SGHAT, CDR2 FQNNGV, per germline. This CDR3 contains 12 residues. The CDR3 loop reads CASALGVYEQYF. The CDR3 DNA follows: TGTGCCAGCGCCCTAGGGGTCTACGAGCAGTACTTC. The full variable domain, its missing parts supplied by reference TRBV11-2 and TRBJ2-7, is EAGVAQSPRYKIIEKRQSVAFWCNPISGHATLYWYQQILGQGPKLLIQFQNNGVVDDSQLPKDRFSAERLKGVDSTLKIQPAKLEDSAVYLCASALGVYEQYFGPGTRLTVT.

V is TRBV9 and J is TRBJ2-1, with 10 bases fitting TRBD2. Germline lookup yields CDR1 SGDLS and CDR2 YYNGEE. This CDR3 has 21 residues. Trimming cost V 3 bases and J 4 bases; bases outside gene matches: 22. CDR3 sequence reads: CASSEPVRVSSGGAVYNEQFF. CDR3 in DNA: TGTGCCAGCAGCGAGCCGGTTAGGGTTTCGAGCGGGGGGGCTGTATACAATGAGCAGTTCTTC.